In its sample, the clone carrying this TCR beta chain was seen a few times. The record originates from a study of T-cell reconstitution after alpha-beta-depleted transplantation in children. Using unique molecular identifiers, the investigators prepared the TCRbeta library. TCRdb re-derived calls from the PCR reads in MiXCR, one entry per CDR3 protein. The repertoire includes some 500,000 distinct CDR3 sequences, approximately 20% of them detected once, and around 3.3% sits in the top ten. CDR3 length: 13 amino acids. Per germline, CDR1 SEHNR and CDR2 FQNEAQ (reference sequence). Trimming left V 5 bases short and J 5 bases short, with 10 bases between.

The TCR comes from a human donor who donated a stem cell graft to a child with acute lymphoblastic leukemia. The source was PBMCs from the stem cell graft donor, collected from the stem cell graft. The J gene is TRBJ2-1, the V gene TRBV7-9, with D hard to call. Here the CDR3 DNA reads TGTGCCAGCAGCCTCCGGGCCGACAATGAGCAGTTCTTC. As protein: CASSLRADNEQFF.